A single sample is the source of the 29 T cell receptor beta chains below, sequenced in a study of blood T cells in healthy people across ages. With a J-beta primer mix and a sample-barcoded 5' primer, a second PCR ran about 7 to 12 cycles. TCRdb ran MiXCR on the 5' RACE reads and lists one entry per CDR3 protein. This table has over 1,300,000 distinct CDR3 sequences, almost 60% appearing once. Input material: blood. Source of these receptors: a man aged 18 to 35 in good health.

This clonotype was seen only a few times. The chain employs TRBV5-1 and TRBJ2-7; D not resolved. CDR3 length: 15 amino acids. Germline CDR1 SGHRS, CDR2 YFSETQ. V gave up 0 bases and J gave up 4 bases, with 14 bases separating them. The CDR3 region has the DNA TGCGCCAGCAGCTTGGAGAGTCCCTACCCTTACGAGCAGTACTTC. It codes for CASSLESPYPYEQYF. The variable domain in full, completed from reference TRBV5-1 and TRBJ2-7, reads KAGVTQTPRYLIKTRGQQVTLSCSPISGHRSVSWYQQTPGQGLQFLFEYFSETQRNKGNFPGRFSGRQFSNSRSEMNVSTLELGDSALYLCASSLESPYPYEQYFGPGTRLTVT.

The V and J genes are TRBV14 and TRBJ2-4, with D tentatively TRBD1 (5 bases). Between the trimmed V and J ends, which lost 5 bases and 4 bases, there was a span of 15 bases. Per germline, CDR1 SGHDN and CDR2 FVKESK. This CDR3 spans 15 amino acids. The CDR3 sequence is CASSKTGAVKNIQYF. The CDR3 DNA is TGTGCCAGCAGCAAAACAGGCGCTGTGAAAAACATTCAGTACTTC.

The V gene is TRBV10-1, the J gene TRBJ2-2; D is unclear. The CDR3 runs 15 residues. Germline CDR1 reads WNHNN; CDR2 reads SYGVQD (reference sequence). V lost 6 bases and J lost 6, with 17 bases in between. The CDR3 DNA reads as TGCGCCAGCAGGGGAACAGTCGATAATCCCGGGGAGCTGTTTTTT. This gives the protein CASRGTVDNPGELFF.

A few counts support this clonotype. As DNA, the CDR3 is TGCAGTGCCGCGGTCTCCCCGGCAGAGACCCAGTACTTC. The encoded protein is CSAAVSPAETQYF. V gene TRBV20-1 combines with J gene TRBJ2-5; D remains unclear. Germline CDR1 DFQATT, CDR2 SNEGSKA (reference sequence). V dropped 6 bases and J dropped 4 bases, with 15 bases sitting between them. The CDR3 consists of 13 residues.

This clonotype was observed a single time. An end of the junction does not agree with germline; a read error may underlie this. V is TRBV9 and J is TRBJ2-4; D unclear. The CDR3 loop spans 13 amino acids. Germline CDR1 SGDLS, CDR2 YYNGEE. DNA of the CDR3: TGCGCCAGCAGGTCCGGCCGCGAGGACATTCAGTACTTC. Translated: CASRSGREDIQYF.

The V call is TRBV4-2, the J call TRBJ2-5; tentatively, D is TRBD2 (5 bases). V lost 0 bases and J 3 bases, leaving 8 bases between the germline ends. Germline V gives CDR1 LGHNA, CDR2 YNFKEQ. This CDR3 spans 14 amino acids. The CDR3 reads CASSQELAEETQYF. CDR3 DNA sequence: TGTGCCAGCAGCCAAGAGCTAGCAGAAGAGACCCAGTACTTC.

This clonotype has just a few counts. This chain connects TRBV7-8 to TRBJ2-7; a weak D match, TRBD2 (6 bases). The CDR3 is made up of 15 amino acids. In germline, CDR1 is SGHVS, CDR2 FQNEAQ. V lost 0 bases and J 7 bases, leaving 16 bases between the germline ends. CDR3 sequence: CASSLALPSDREQYF. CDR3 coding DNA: TGTGCCAGCAGCTTAGCATTGCCTAGCGATCGGGAGCAGTACTTC.

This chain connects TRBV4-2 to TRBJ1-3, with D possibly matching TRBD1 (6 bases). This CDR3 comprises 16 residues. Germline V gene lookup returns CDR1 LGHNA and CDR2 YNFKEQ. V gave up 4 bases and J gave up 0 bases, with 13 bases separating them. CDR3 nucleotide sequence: TGTGCCAGCAGCCGCAGTCAGGGGAGCTCTGGAAACACCATATATTTT. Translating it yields CASSRSQGSSGNTIYF.

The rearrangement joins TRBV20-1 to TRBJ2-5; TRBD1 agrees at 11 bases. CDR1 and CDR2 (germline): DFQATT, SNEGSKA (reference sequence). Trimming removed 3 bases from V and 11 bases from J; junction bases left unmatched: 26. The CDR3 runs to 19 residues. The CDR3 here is CSARGVAVGTGGHREEQYF. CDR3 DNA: TGCAGTGCTAGGGGTGTTGCTGTGGGGACAGGGGGACATCGGGAGGAGCAGTACTTC.

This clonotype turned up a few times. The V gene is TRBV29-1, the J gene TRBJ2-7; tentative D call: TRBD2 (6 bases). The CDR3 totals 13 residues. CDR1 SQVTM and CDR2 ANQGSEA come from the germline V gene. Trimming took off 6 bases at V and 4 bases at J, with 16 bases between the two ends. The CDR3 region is CSVLVADSYEQYF. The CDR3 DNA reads TGCAGCGTACTAGTAGCGGATTCTTACGAGCAGTACTTC.

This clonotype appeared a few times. The CDR3 DNA reads TGTGCCAGCAGTTTGGGACTAGAGAGGGAGACCCAGTACTTC. Translation gives CASSLGLERETQYF. The chain carries TRBV7-2 and TRBJ2-5; 8 nucleotides match TRBD2. The germline V gene encodes CDR1 SGHTA and CDR2 FQGNSA. The junction had 8 bases not matched to a gene; V was cut back by 6 bases and J by 5 bases. The CDR3 sequence is 14 residues long. Full variable domain (rest looked up from reference TRBV7-2 and TRBJ2-5): GAGVSQSPSNKVTEKGKDVELRCDPISGHTALYWYRQSLGQGLEFLIYFQGNSAPDKSGLPSDRFSAERTGGSVSTLTIQRTQQEDSAVYLCASSLGLERETQYFGPGTRLLVL.

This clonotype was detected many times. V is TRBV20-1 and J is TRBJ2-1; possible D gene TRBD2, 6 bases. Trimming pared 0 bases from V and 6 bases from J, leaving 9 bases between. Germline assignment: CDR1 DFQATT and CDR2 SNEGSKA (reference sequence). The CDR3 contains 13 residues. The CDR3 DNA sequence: TGCAGTGCTAGAGATCCCGGGGGCAATGAGCAGTTCTTC. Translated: CSARDPGGNEQFF.

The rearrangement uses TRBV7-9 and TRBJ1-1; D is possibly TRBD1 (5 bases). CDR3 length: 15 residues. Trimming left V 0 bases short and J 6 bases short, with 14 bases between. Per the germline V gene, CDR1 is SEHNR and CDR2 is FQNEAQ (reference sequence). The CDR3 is CASSLASVGDAEAFF. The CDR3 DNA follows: TGTGCCAGCAGCTTAGCTTCGGTCGGGGACGCTGAAGCTTTCTTT.

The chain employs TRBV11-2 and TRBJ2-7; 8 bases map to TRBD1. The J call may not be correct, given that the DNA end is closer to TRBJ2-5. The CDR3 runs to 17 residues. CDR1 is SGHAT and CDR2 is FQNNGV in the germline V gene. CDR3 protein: CASSLALSGGSDRTQYF. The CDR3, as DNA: TGTGCCAGCAGCTTAGCGCTGTCAGGGGGCTCTGATCGGACCCAGTACTTC.

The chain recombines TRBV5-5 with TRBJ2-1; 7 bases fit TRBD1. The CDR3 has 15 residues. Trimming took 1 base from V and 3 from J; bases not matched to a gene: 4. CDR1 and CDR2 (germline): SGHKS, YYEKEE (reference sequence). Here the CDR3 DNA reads TGTGCCAGCAGCTTGTTGACAGGGCGCTACAATGAGCAGTTCTTC. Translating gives CASSLLTGRYNEQFF.

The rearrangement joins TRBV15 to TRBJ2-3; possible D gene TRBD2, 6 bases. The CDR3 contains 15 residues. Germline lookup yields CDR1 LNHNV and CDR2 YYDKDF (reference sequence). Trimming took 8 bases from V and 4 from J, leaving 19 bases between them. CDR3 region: CATDDAGILADTQYF. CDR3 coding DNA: TGTGCCACCGACGACGCGGGGATATTAGCAGATACGCAGTATTTT.

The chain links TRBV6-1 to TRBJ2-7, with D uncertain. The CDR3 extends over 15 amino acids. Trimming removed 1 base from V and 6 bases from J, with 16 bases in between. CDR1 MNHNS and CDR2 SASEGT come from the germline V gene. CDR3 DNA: TGTGCCAGCAGTGAAGAGTGGGTGCAACTCCGCGAGCAGTACTTC. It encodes CASSEEWVQLREQYF.

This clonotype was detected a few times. In nucleotides, the CDR3 is TGCGCCAGCAGCCAAGATTGGAGGGAGGCTATCTACGAGCAGTACTTC. Amino acid sequence: CASSQDWREAIYEQYF. The chain employs TRBV4-3 and TRBJ2-7; D may be TRBD2 (6 bases). Germline assignment: CDR1 LGHNA and CDR2 YSLEER. The CDR3 is 16 amino acids. V lost 0 bases, J lost 3 bases, and 15 bases lay in between.

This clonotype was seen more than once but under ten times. The CDR3 bases are TGTGCCAGCAAGGCCAGGGAACAGACCCAGTACTTC. Its protein is CASKAREQTQYF. The chain is built from TRBV2 and TRBJ2-5, with D maybe TRBD1 (5 bases). CDR3 size: 12 residues. The V gene lost 7 bases and the J gene lost 6 bases, with 12 bases spanning the gap. The germline gives CDR1 SNHLY, CDR2 FYNNEI.

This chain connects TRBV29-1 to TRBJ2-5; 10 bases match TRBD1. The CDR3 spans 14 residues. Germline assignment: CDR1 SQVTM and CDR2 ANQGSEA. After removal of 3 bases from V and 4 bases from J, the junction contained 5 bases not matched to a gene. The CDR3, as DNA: TGCAGCGTTGACGGGACAGGGGTCCCAGAGACCCAGTACTTC. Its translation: CSVDGTGVPETQYF.

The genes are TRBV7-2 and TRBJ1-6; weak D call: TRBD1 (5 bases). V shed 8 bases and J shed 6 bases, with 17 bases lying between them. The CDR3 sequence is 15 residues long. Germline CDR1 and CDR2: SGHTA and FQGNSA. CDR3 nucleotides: TGTGCCAGCCCCAGGGTCCCAGGAGCTAATTCACCCCTCCACTTT. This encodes CASPRVPGANSPLHF.

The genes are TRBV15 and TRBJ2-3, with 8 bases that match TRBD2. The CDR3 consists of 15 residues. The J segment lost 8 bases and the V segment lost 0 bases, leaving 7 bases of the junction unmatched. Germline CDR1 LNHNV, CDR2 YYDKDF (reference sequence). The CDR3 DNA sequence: TGTGCCACCAGCAGAGATGACGGGGGGGGAGGTACGCAGTATTTT. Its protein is CATSRDDGGGGTQYF.

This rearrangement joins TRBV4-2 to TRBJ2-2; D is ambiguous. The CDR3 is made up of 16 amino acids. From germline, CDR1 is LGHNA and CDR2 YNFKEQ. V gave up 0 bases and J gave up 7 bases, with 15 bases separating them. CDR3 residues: CASSQDLGMLYGELFF. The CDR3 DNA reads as TGTGCCAGCAGCCAAGATCTTGGAATGCTTTACGGGGAGCTGTTTTTT.

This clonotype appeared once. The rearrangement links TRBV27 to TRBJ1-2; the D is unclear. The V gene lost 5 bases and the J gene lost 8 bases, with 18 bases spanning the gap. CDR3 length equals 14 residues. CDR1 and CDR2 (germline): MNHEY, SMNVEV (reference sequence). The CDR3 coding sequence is TGTGCCAGCAGTCTCAGTCCCACCTTGGTAGGCTACACCTTC. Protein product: CASSLSPTLVGYTF.

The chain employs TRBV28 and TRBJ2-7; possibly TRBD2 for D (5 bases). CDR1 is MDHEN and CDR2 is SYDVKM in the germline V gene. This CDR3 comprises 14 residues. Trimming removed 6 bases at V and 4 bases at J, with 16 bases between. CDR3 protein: CASSDGDHGYEQYF. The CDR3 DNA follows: TGTGCCAGCAGCGACGGGGATCATGGGTACGAGCAGTACTTC.

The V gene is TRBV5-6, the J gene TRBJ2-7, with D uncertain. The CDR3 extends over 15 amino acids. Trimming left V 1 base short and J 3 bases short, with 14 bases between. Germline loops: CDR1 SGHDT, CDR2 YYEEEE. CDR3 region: CASSLSFGGIYEQYF. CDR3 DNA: TGTGCCAGCAGCTTGAGTTTTGGCGGTATCTACGAGCAGTACTTC.

In nucleotides, the CDR3 is TGCGCCAGCAGCTTTAACAGGGAACACTACGAGCAGTACTTC. Its translation: CASSFNREHYEQYF. The J gene is TRBJ2-7, the V gene TRBV5-1, with D tentatively TRBD1 (6 bases). The CDR3 covers 14 residues. The germline gives CDR1 SGHRS, CDR2 YFSETQ. With 2 bases removed from V and 3 bases from J, the gap between germline ends came to 12 bases.

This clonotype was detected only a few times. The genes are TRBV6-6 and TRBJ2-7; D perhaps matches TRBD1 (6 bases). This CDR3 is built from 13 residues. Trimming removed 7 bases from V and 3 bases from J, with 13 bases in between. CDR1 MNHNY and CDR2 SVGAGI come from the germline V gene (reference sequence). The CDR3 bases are TGTGCCAGCAAGACAGGACCGCGCTACGAGCAGTACTTC. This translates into CASKTGPRYEQYF.

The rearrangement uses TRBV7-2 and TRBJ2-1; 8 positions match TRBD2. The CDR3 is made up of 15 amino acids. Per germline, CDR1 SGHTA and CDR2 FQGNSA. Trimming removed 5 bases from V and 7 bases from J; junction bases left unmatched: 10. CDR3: CASSPKSGGANEQFF. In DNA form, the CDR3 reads TGTGCCAGCAGCCCTAAGAGCGGGGGTGCTAATGAGCAGTTCTTC.